This paragraph covers one T cell receptor (beta chain) sequence. Its cognate antigen has yet to be identified. Base qualities are not at hand, and no much larger clone is one base apart. In total, 666 healthy bone marrow donors made up the cohort. Cohort members were all nominally healthy when sampled, although unrecorded immune exposures were likely present. The donor tested CMV seropositive, placing the donor among the 290 or so seropositive members of the cohort. A peripheral blood sample was collected from each donor, and TCR beta sequencing was performed on peripheral blood mononuclear cells. Genomic DNA was extracted from the blood cell samples with the Qiagen DNeasy Blood Extraction Kit. The method was the immunoSEQ multiplex PCR assay. For the multiplex PCR, a mixture combining 60 forward primers for TCR Vbeta segments and 13 reverse primers for TCR Jbeta segments was used. A multiplex PCR assay on genomic DNA amplified the CDR3 region of rearranged TCR beta genes. On the Illumina HiSeq System, the amplified TCR beta libraries were sequenced as 87-base-pair reads. From the authors' description of their analysis: A later analysis counted tens of millions of unique TCR beta chains across the 650 to 700 repertoires, and around 9.9 million of these chains were shared by at least two donors. Raw reads were error-corrected and collapsed into unique sequences with a nearest-neighbor algorithm that merged closely related sequences to remove PCR and sequencing errors. Alignment of CDR3 sequences to IMGT reference sequences was used to assign V, D and J gene segments. For a sequence to be retained, a match of at least six nucleotides to both a V gene segment and a J gene segment was required. A rearrangement was called productive if the CDR3 had no stop codons and remained in frame with V and J, and every other rearrangement was called non-productive. Following IMGT convention, CDR3 was defined as the stretch from the second conserved V-encoded cysteine up to the conserved J-encoded phenylalanine. The earlier analysis of 500 to 650 of the donors excluded any sequence lacking an unambiguous match to a single V gene segment. In an earlier analysis of a few hundred of the donors, V segments were called functional above 56.7% productive rearrangements and were called segregating when the between-donor standard deviation exceeded 5%. A statistical classification framework was built to diagnose cytomegalovirus status from the catalog of TCR beta chain sequences. A later analysis assigned V and J genes by comparing TCR nucleotide sequences with IMGT/GENE-DB human TR gene sequences. Using the TCRdist pipeline, a later analysis assigned CDR3 sequences along with most-parsimonious VDJ recombination scenarios. A later analysis defined each TCR beta chain by its CDR3 amino acid sequence plus V-gene family, and excluded reads lacking a unique V-gene family. A later analysis removed 450 to 600 highly shared, low-generation-probability nucleotide sequences to deal with suspected cross-contamination and a sequencing artifact. A later analysis calculated a clonal expansion index for each public chain from normalized within-repertoire ranks of inferred template counts. In a later analysis, generation probabilities were computed with a VDJ recombination model fitted to out-of-frame rearrangements, and the resulting probabilities were checked against IGoR. A later analysis scored TCR-TCR, TCR-HLA and TCR-CMV co-occurrence with hypergeometric tests, applying a repertoire-size bias correction to TCR pairs. To estimate false discovery rates, a later analysis permuted the HLA or CMV assignments 20 times. A later analysis grouped co-occurring TCRs with DBSCAN, adding TCRdist sequence similarity when clustering within HLA-allele-positive subsets. Repertoires with fewer than 30,000 or more than 120,000 public chains were left out of co-occurrence clustering, as were four to six repertoires with anomalous nucleotide sharing. TCRdb stores this immuneACCESS table with in-frame sequences only. Part of the clones is absent; in the studies checked, under half of the shortfall reflects unresolved V genes, and no reason is known for the rest. That table furnishes V, J and clone size, whereas the DNA furnished D and trimming. Present in this sample are fewer than 200,000 clones, around 72% of which were seen just once. Roughly 7.1% of the sample comes from the top ten.

Relative to germline, V is missing 8 bases and J is missing 3 bases, with 5 bases of the junction outside any gene match. Counted from cysteine to phenylalanine, this CDR3 has 14 amino acids. The entry retains the CDR3 DNA only, 42 bases that are in frame from base 1. The germline V gene specifies MNHEY as CDR1 and SVGAGI as CDR2. The source of the sample is a study of cytomegalovirus exposure and HLA in healthy donors listed by TCRdb under 2017. For the study in its entirety: An earlier analysis of approximately 640 of the donors reported approximately 300 Gb of sequence data and some 120 million unique TCR beta sequences from about 179 million T cells. Typing coverage varied by locus: 629-630 donors for A, B, C, DRB1 and DQB1; 500 to 550 for DQA1; over 600 for DPA1; roughly 450 for DPB1. In the later analysis, no new phenotypic data were used to find candidate immune exposures; instead, reliance was placed on TCR beta sequences and their occurrence across donors. High-throughput TCR immunosequencing, statistical association of individual TCRs with disease status, and machine learning were combined to predict cytomegalovirus infection status. All discovery cohort repertoires had been generated on a single sequencing platform. In addition to the first cohort of approximately 670 subjects, a separate validation cohort of 130 or so different subjects was used. Of the 398 genotyped donors, approximately 80% fell in the genetic ancestry cluster associated with self-reported Caucasian donors. A later analysis re-examined previously published TCR beta repertoires from 500 to 700 donors and added high-resolution HLA genotyping to investigate patterns of TCR occurrence. An earlier analysis of approximately 580 of the donors used high-throughput TCR beta sequencing to judge whether each TCR beta V gene segment behaved as functional or pseudogenic. A later genetic analysis took genome-wide SNP genotypes for 398 of the 666 donors and used that subset as a discovery cohort. The study aimed to test whether cataloging public T cell receptors could reveal signatures of past pathogen exposure. Donor age, sex, ethnicity and CMV serostatus were compiled alongside the repertoire data. Among 398 genotyped donors of the cohort, an average of approximately 240,000 unique TCR beta nucleotide sequences were sequenced per donor, roughly a sixth of them non-productive. About 310 gigabases of sequencing data and tens of millions of unique TCR sequences were included in an early release covering around 650 HLA-typed donors. Five DR-DQ haplotypes were treated as single units for association and clustering because of strong linkage in the cohort. The study used immunosequencing to profile the T cell repertoires of hundreds of subjects and linked those repertoires to cytomegalovirus serostatus. HLA typing covered class I and class II loci at four-digit resolution. Overall study outcomes, separate from this receptor: The study listed 150 to 200 TCR beta chains as associated with cytomegalovirus. Only TCR beta chains were sequenced in this cohort, and the absence of alpha or paired-chain data limited detectable features. A later analysis found that HLA-associated TCR beta chains were more clonally expanded and had lower generation probabilities than equally common non-associated chains. Because the 87-base-pair reads could not distinguish some IMGT-functional V segments, including TRBV6-2 and TRBV6-3, those segments were excluded. Linkage disequilibrium might explain the correlated functional status among segregating V segments, but an unknown experimental factor could not be ruled out. A further reported finding was that TCR beta sequences accurately predicted the HLA-A and HLA-B alleles for most subjects in the first cohort. An earlier analysis of around 500 of the donors showed that most TCR beta V segments appeared in productive rearrangements either about 87% or about 30% of the time, which broadly matched IMGT annotations. Because counts were too low, under 20 rarely observed V segments, including chromosome 9 orphons, were left out of the earlier analysis of approximately 500 of the donors. CMV serostatus was the only immune exposure information available for the cohort. The authors suggested that the approach could potentially be extended to other disease states and immunological phenotypes. When HLA alleles, especially DR and DQ, strongly co-occurred, attributing TCR associations to individual alleles was difficult. Because HLA typing was unavailable for some donors at each locus, only the typed subset was used in association tests. In vitro tests confirmed that three of the cytomegalovirus-associated TCR beta chains recognize cytomegalovirus antigens. In a later analysis, TCR association rates were found to vary across HLA loci, with the most associated TCRs seen for DRB1 alleles and the fewest for HLA-C alleles. A later genetic analysis associated a missense DCLRE1C variant with V-gene and J-gene trimming of TCR beta chains, and an independent cohort replicated the association. According to a later analysis, most CMV-associated TCR beta chains appeared to be HLA-restricted, and the HLA associations seemed to be driven largely by CMV exposure. Cytomegalovirus status was reported to be diagnosed by the classifier with high specificity and sensitivity in both the original and validation cohorts. According to a later analysis, parvovirus B19, influenza, CMV and Epstein-Barr virus appeared linked to several top co-occurrence clusters. Specific HLA alleles were associated with some 15,000 TCR beta sequences at a false discovery rate of 0.05 in a later analysis. A cluster of highly shared sequence variants was judged likely to be a technical artifact of the sequencing pipeline. Compared with the roughly 670-donor mean, donors in an Asian-associated ancestry cluster had fewer N-insertions in productive TCRs, according to a later genetic analysis. Most TCR sequences were observed very rarely across donors, whereas some public TCRs were present in many individuals. Presence/absence analyses assumed roughly uniform sequencing depth across donors, an assumption that may not hold.

The sequenced material came from PBMCs. The chain couples TRBV6-5 to TRBJ2-2; 8 bases in between match TRBD2. The sequence came from a man aged 35-49 years in good health and CMV-seropositive. CDR3 protein: CASGRGAYTGELFF. The nucleotide sequence reads TGTGCCAGCGGGCGGGGGGCGTACACCGGGGAGCTGTTTTTT.